These T cell receptor beta chains were read from a single sample in a study of shared clonotypes between healthy human individuals. Libraries were prepared by immunoSEQ multiplex PCR; TCRdb keeps only in-frame clonotypes and omits some of them. Altogether around 500,000 clones are present, 60% to 80% being singletons, with the ten largest covering about 11%. Sequenced sample: PBMCs. The receptors were sampled from a woman between 35 and 50 years old in good health. Some clones in this sample may be carry-over from other donors' samples. The CDR3 runs from the conserved cysteine through the conserved F or W. The D gene is left open where the match is weak. The size entry is marked missing in some rows and otherwise reads once, few, many or a size class.

j_gene,abundance,v_gene,d_gene,CDR3aa,CDR3nt
TRBJ1-2,.,TRBV19,.,CASSPREGGYTF,TGTGCCAGTAGTCCCCGGGAAGGCGGCTACACCTTC
TRBJ1-6,.,TRBV2,.,CASTETGFMALHF,TGTGCCAGCACCGAGACGGGGTTCATGGCCCTCCACTTT
TRBJ2-7,.,TRBV7-9,TRBD2,CASSPPGTTSSLREQYF,TGTGCCAGCAGCCCCCCCGGGACTACCTCTAGCTTGCGAGAGCAGTACTTC
TRBJ1-3,.,TRBV21-1,.,CASSKEGQGRNTIYF,TGTGCCAGCAGCAAAGAGGGACAGGGAAGGAACACCATATATTTT
TRBJ1-2,.,TRBV6-5,TRBD1,CASRSTTGGGYTF,TGTGCCAGCAGGTCTACTACAGGGGGAGGCTACACCTTC
TRBJ2-1,.,TRBV5-1,TRBD2,CASSLLAGGTNEQFF,TGCGCCAGCAGCCTACTAGCGGGAGGGACTAATGAGCAGTTCTTC
TRBJ1-1,.,TRBV28,.,CASSFNGMNTEAFF,TGTGCCAGCAGTTTTAACGGTATGAACACTGAAGCTTTCTTT
TRBJ2-6,.,TRBV5-1,.,CASSPQVNSGANVLTF,TGCGCCAGCAGCCCCCAGGTAAACTCTGGGGCCAACGTCCTGACTTTC
TRBJ2-5,.,TRBV19,.,CASSTGGAGETQYF,TGTGCCAGTAGTACTGGCGGGGCCGGAGAGACCCAGTACTTC
TRBJ2-3,.,TRBV6-5,TRBD1,CASSYRQGWSADTQYF,TGTGCCAGCAGCTACCGACAGGGTTGGTCCGCAGATACGCAGTATTTT
TRBJ2-7,once,TRBV11-3,.,CASSSAGTGSYEQYF,TGTGCCAGCAGCTCAGCCGGGACGGGGTCCTACGAGCAGTACTTC
TRBJ1-5,.,TRBV4-1,.,CASSQFGGDQPQHF,TGCGCCAGCAGCCAATTCGGGGGTGATCAGCCCCAGCATTTT
TRBJ1-5,.,TRBV7-2,TRBD1,CASTAGGYSNQPQHF,TGTGCCAGCACGGCAGGGGGTTATAGCAATCAGCCCCAGCATTTT
TRBJ1-1,.,TRBV6-6,.,CASSSRGIRATEAFF,TGTGCCAGCAGTTCCCGAGGAATCCGAGCGACTGAAGCTTTCTTT
TRBJ2-7,.,TRBV5-1,TRBD1,CASSFDGDSSYEQYF,TGCGCCAGCAGCTTCGACGGGGACAGCTCCTACGAGCAGTACTTC
TRBJ2-3,.,TRBV9,.,CASSVNPLTDTQYF,TGTGCCAGCAGCGTAAACCCTCTCACAGATACGCAGTATTTT
TRBJ2-1,.,TRBV19,TRBD2,CASSPDLAGLYNEQFF,TGTGCCAGTAGTCCCGATCTAGCGGGACTCTACAATGAGCAGTTCTTC
TRBJ2-7,.,TRBV6-5,TRBD1,CASRPSGQSGEQYF,TGTGCCAGCAGACCTTCGGGACAGTCTGGCGAGCAGTACTTC
TRBJ2-7,.,TRBV6-5,.,CASSKTVEYEQYF,TGTGCCAGCAGTAAGACAGTAGAGTACGAGCAGTACTTC
TRBJ1-1,many,TRBV6-6,.,CASSYEGNTEAFF,TGTGCCAGCAGTTACGAGGGGAACACTGAAGCTTTCTTT
TRBJ2-1,few,TRBV6-6,.,CASSPGDNEQFF,TGTGCCAGCAGTCCAGGGGACAATGAGCAGTTCTTC
TRBJ1-4,few,TRBV2,.,CASSVPENEKLFF,TGTGCCAGCAGTGTACCGGAAAATGAAAAACTGTTTTTT
TRBJ2-7,.,TRBV7-2,.,CASSRSGGGQGFEQYF,TGTGCCAGCAGCCGGAGCGGGGGGGGACAGGGTTTCGAGCAGTACTTC
TRBJ2-1,.,TRBV7-9,TRBD1,CASSPATGTKGNEQFF,TGTGCCAGCAGCCCGGCGACAGGGACAAAGGGTAATGAGCAGTTCTTC
TRBJ1-1,.,TRBV7-2,.,CASSLAHRSLNTEAFF,TGTGCCAGCAGCTTAGCTCACAGGAGCTTGAACACTGAAGCTTTCTTT
TRBJ2-2,once,TRBV7-2,TRBD2,CASSFRRTRGTGELFF,TGTGCCAGCAGCTTTCGGAGGACTAGAGGGACCGGGGAGCTGTTTTTT
TRBJ2-1,.,TRBV23-1,.,CASSLGLNEQFF,TGCGCCAGCAGTCTGGGACTCAATGAGCAGTTCTTC
TRBJ1-5,.,TRBV15,.,CATSRGGNDRWDQPQHF,TGTGCCACCAGCAGAGGGGGAAATGACAGGTGGGATCAGCCCCAGCATTTT
TRBJ2-6,.,TRBV30,.,CAWSARTGANVLTF,TGTGCCTGGAGCGCCCGGACTGGGGCCAACGTCCTGACTTTC
TRBJ2-2,.,TRBV19,.,CASSRRGTGELFF,TGTGCCAGTAGTCGTAGGGGCACCGGGGAGCTGTTTTTT
TRBJ2-7,.,TRBV27,TRBD2,CASSPGTSGNAEQYF,TGTGCCAGCAGTCCAGGGACTAGCGGGAATGCCGAGCAGTACTTC
TRBJ1-3,.,TRBV30,TRBD1,CAYNQGVGNTIYF,TGTGCCTACAATCAGGGGGTAGGAAACACCATATATTTT
TRBJ2-1,many,TRBV7-3,.,CASGGPDNEQFF,TGTGCCAGCGGGGGGCCAGACAATGAGCAGTTCTTC
TRBJ2-2,.,TRBV29-1,TRBD2,CSANKREKTGELFF,TGCAGCGCCAACAAGCGGGAGAAGACCGGGGAGCTGTTTTTT
TRBJ2-3,.,TRBV10-1,.,CASSPGDFSTDTQYF,TGCGCCAGCAGTCCTGGGGACTTTAGCACAGATACGCAGTATTTT
TRBJ1-2,.,TRBV6-5,.,CASSPGPGSYGYTF,TGTGCCAGCAGCCCAGGGCCAGGAAGCTATGGCTACACCTTC
TRBJ1-2,.,TRBV28,TRBD1,CASIGPGGRDRVGYGYTF,TGTGCCAGCATTGGCCCGGGGGGGAGGGACAGGGTAGGATATGGCTACACCTTC
TRBJ2-7,.,TRBV18,TRBD2,CASSPPLAGGPMYF,TGTGCCAGCTCACCACCGCTAGCGGGAGGGCCGATGTACTTC
TRBJ2-6,.,TRBV7-3,.,CASSLSGAGANVLTF,TGTGCCAGCAGCTTAAGTGGGGCTGGGGCCAACGTCCTGACTTTC
TRBJ2-7,.,TRBV6-5,.,CASSYSPDKYYEQYF,TGTGCCAGCAGTTACTCCCCTGACAAGTACTACGAGCAGTACTTC
TRBJ1-4,.,TRBV11-2,.,CASSLERISEKLFF,TGTGCCAGCAGCCTAGAGAGGATTAGTGAAAAACTGTTTTTT
TRBJ2-3,.,TRBV15,TRBD1,CATQGDGADTQYF,TGTGCCACCCAGGGGGACGGGGCAGATACGCAGTATTTT
TRBJ1-2,.,TRBV15,TRBD1,CATSILGQGDYGYTF,TGTGCCACCAGCATCTTAGGACAGGGTGACTATGGCTACACCTTC